The 2 T cell receptor delta chains reported below all come from one sample, sequenced in a study of gamma-delta T cells after stem cell transplantation. TCRdb reprocessed the RT-PCR reads through CATT. The sample includes 950 to 1,200 delta-chain clones, 9.5% to 15% of them seen just once. The specimen sequenced was gamma-delta T cells. The receptors shown here come from a human donor. It is not recorded whose cells these are; they may come from a transplant donor.

This clone is labeled hyperexpanded. Within the sample, other DNA sequences also encode this same CDR3. The chain couples TRDV1 to TRDJ1; D possibly corresponds to TRDD2 (9 bases). CDR1 is TSWWSYY and CDR2 is QGS in the germline V gene. This CDR3 is built from 25 residues. V lost 4 bases and J lost 0, with 42 bases in between. CDR3 sequence: CALGAHLPTAKILLGARADTDKLIF. The CDR3 coding sequence is TGTGCTCTTGGGGCCCACCTTCCTACGGCGAAAATATTACTGGGGGCCCGGGCAGACACCGATAAACTCATCTTT.

This clone occurred a few times. A read error is likely here: a far larger clone is one base away. The sample has other DNA sequences that encode this CDR3 too. The chain uses TRDV2 and TRDJ3, with 7 positions matching TRDD3. There are 20 residues in the CDR3. CDR1 is GEAIGNYY and CDR2 is EKD in the germline V gene. Unmatched junction bases numbered 10, after V lost 0 bases and J lost 0 bases. The CDR3 loop is CACDTGPWGLSSWDTRQMFF. For the CDR3, the DNA is TGTGCCTGTGACACCGGTCCCTGGGGGTTAAGCTCCTGGGACACCCGACAGATGTTTTTC.